This T cell receptor beta chain stems from a study of blood T cell repertoires in COVID-19. Germline values: CDR1 MDHEN, CDR2 SYDVKM. There are 15 residues in the CDR3. Germline trimming cut 5 bases from V and 8 bases from J; bases unmatched to any gene: 11. Assay: immunoSEQ multiplex PCR; the TCRdb copy retains only in-frame clones and omits some. This sample has a few hundred thousand clones; more than 75% occur once, and the top ten carry under 7%. Before they entered the study, exposed participants had met a COVID-19 case within 2 weeks. This clonotype was sampled from a woman between 50 and 59 years old who had been exposed to COVID-19. Source material: PBMCs or T cells enriched from blood (not recorded which). This chain joins TRBV28 and TRBJ2-3; 9 positions agree with TRBD2. CDR3 in amino acids: CASSPQSGGRGTQYF. The DNA of the CDR3 is TGTGCCAGCAGTCCCCAGAGCGGGGGGCGCGGTACGCAGTATTTT.